This T cell receptor (beta chain) was observed in a study of T cells in Graves' hyperthyroidism and ophthalmopathy. Whole-study findings and limits: Blood also held most thyroid clonotypes expanded beyond 0.001.

The germline CDR1 and CDR2 sequences are SGHKS and YYEKEE (reference sequence). The CDR3 spans 15 residues. V lost 1 base to trimming and J lost 7 bases, with 14 bases between them. This clonotype was recorded at least ten times. Its matching antigen is unknown. TCR beta CDR3 regions were amplified from RNA transcripts. TCR CDR3 regions were first amplified by RT-PCR with HTBI primers. TCRdb reprocessed the multiplex PCR reads with MiXCR, giving one entry per CDR3 protein. The repertoire has 200,000 to 250,000 distinct CDR3 sequences, over 15% of them found once; the top ten carry around 50%. The study based diagnoses on clinical symptoms, serum thyroxine and TRAb, thyroid ultrasound and orbital computed tomography.

The V call is TRBV5-5, the J call TRBJ1-4; no definite D call. The sample comprised blood. This clonotype was sampled from a man aged 50 to 59 with Graves' hyperthyroidism. CDR3 sequence reads: CASSLFGSQSEKLFF. CDR3 DNA: TGTGCCAGCAGCTTGTTTGGCAGTCAAAGTGAAAAACTGTTTTTT.